The 15 T cell receptor beta chains given below trace back to one sample, sequenced in a study of response to subunit inactivated influenza vaccine. TCRdb re-called the RT-PCR reads with MiXCR, one entry per CDR3 protein. The repertoire includes about 480,000 distinct CDR3 sequences, 9.5% to 12% of them detected once, and about 12% sits in the top ten. The material sequenced was PBMCs from blood, taken 45 days after vaccination. The receptors shown here come from a middle-aged man who received an inactivated influenza vaccine.

This clonotype was detected only a few times. This rearrangement joins TRBV20-1 to TRBJ1-2, with D perhaps matching TRBD1 (5 bases). V was cut by 0 bases and J by 3 bases, with 11 bases left in between. The CDR3 spans 14 residues. Germline V gene data show CDR1 as DFQATT and CDR2 as SNEGSKA (reference sequence). The CDR3 loop reads CSAREMARDYGYTF. Here the CDR3 DNA reads TGCAGTGCTAGAGAGATGGCCAGGGACTATGGCTACACCTTC.

In its sample, this clonotype was seen many times. The V and J genes are TRBV12-3 or TRBV12-4 and TRBJ2-1; D unclear. Trimming removed 1 base from V and 5 bases from J, with 9 bases in between. The CDR3 is made up of 14 amino acids. CDR3 sequence: CASSLVPQNNEQFF. For the CDR3, the DNA is TGTGCCAGCAGTTTAGTACCCCAGAACAATGAGCAGTTCTTC.

This clonotype has only a few counts. This sequence joins TRBV7-6 and TRBJ1-4; a possible D gene is TRBD1 (5 bases). The CDR3 loop spans 17 amino acids. Germline V lookup: CDR1 SGHVS, CDR2 FNYEAQ. The V end lost 5 bases, the J end lost 0 bases, and 16 bases lay between the germline ends. CDR3 sequence: CASSPWGGEATNEKLFF. DNA of the CDR3: TGTGCCAGCAGCCCTTGGGGGGGAGAAGCAACTAATGAAAAACTGTTTTTT.

This clonotype was counted many times. The V gene is TRBV7-9, the J gene TRBJ2-1; D may correspond to TRBD1 or TRBD2 (5 bases each). The germline V gene has CDR1 SEHNR and CDR2 FQNEAQ (reference sequence). This CDR3 comprises 17 residues. With 1 base removed from V and 1 base from J, the gap between germline ends came to 14 bases. The CDR3 is CASSLGGGGYSYNEQFF. CDR3 in DNA: TGTGCCAGCAGCTTAGGGGGCGGAGGCTATTCCTACAATGAGCAGTTCTTC.

The rearrangement joins TRBV29-1 to TRBJ2-1; weak D call: TRBD2 (7 bases). Trimming cost V 4 bases and J 7 bases, with 23 bases left between them. The CDR3 runs to 16 residues. Germline assignment: CDR1 SQVTM and CDR2 ANQGSEA. CDR3 nucleotide sequence: TGCAGCGTTGCACAAGGGGGGGGGTTCGTCAGGAATGAGCAGTTCTTC. It encodes CSVAQGGGFVRNEQFF.

The chain has TRBV5-1 and TRBJ2-1, with 7 nucleotides matching TRBD2. The CDR3 is made up of 18 amino acids. Germline CDR1 and CDR2: SGHRS and YFSETQ. With V trimmed by 2 bases and J by 4 bases, 15 bases remained unmatched. CDR3 amino acids: CASSLTGTTASFYNEQFF. The CDR3 bases are TGCGCCAGCAGCTTAACCGGGACTACGGCTTCGTTTTACAATGAGCAGTTCTTC.

This clonotype was counted a few times. This chain uses TRBV7-9 with TRBJ1-2; D unresolved. V lost 1 base to trimming and J lost 6 bases, with 12 bases between them. In germline, CDR1 is SEHNR, CDR2 FQNEAQ (reference sequence). CDR3 length: 14 amino acids. The CDR3 coding sequence is TGTGCCAGCAGCTTAGGAGTACAGAGGCATGGCTACACCTTC. Encoded protein: CASSLGVQRHGYTF.

This clonotype was seen many times. This chain joins TRBV5-4 and TRBJ1-2; 8 bases agree with TRBD1. CDR1 is SGHNT and CDR2 is YYREEE in the germline V gene (reference sequence). The junction had 5 bases not matched to a gene; V was cut back by 3 bases and J by 4 bases. The CDR3 spans 14 residues. The CDR3 sequence is CASSSGGAIYGYTF. The CDR3 region has the DNA TGTGCCAGCAGCTCAGGGGGCGCGATCTATGGCTACACCTTC.

This chain links TRBV6-2 or TRBV6-3 with TRBJ1-5; TRBD1 is a possible D gene (6 bases). CDR1 and CDR2 from the germline V gene are MNHEY and SVGEGT. Trimming removed 6 bases from V and 0 bases from J, with 15 bases in between. The CDR3 totals 16 residues. CDR3 loop: CASRQGPANSNQPQHF. In DNA form, the CDR3 reads TGTGCCAGCAGACAGGGTCCGGCCAATAGCAATCAGCCCCAGCATTTT.

The chain couples TRBV27 to TRBJ1-5, with D unclear. V was cut by 5 bases and J by 4 bases, with 12 bases left in between. Per germline, CDR1 MNHEY and CDR2 SMNVEV (reference sequence). The CDR3 is 14 residues long. The CDR3 nucleotides are TGTGCCAGCAGTCAGCTTGGGCTAAATCAGCCCCAGCATTTT. It translates to CASSQLGLNQPQHF.

This clonotype was counted many times. Mismatch with germline at one junction end may stem from a read error. J is TRBJ2-3 and V is TRBV4-3, with 7 nucleotides matching TRBD2. CDR1 and CDR2 from the germline V gene are LGHNA and YSLEER. This CDR3 region has 14 residues. DNA of the CDR3: TGCGCCAGCAGACAAGACCCACTAGCGTCTACGCAGTATTTT. Translation: CASRQDPLASTQYF.

This rearrangement joins TRBV5-6 to TRBJ2-1; 7 bases line up with TRBD1. Per germline, CDR1 SGHDT and CDR2 YYEEEE. The J segment lost 5 bases and the V segment lost 0 bases, leaving 5 bases of the junction unmatched. The CDR3 is 15 amino acids. CDR3 bases: TGTGCCAGCAGCTTGGACAGGGGTGGGGACAATGAGCAGTTCTTC. Residues: CASSLDRGGDNEQFF.

The table lists this clonotype with many counts. The chain couples TRBV12-3 or TRBV12-4 to TRBJ2-4, with 10 bases lining up with TRBD1. Losses at the gene ends were 3 bases for V and 8 bases for J; bases not matched to a gene: 1. The CDR3 has 13 amino acids. CDR3 region: CASSFGQGDIQYF. As DNA, the CDR3 is TGTGCCAGCAGTTTTGGACAGGGGGACATTCAGTACTTC.

This chain links TRBV20-1 with TRBJ1-1; TRBD1 is a possible D gene (5 bases). Germline assignment: CDR1 DFQATT and CDR2 SNEGSKA (reference sequence). This CDR3 comprises 14 residues. Deletions cut 1 base from V and 0 bases from J, with 9 bases between. The CDR3 sequence: CSARGGSMNTEAFF. The CDR3 DNA reads as TGCAGTGCTAGAGGGGGGTCGATGAACACTGAAGCTTTCTTT.

CDR3 amino acids: CASSYSWDSSSYEQYF. CDR3 DNA sequence: TGTGCCAGCAGTTACTCATGGGACTCGAGCTCCTACGAGCAGTACTTC. The chain joins TRBV6-5 to TRBJ2-7, with D tentatively TRBD2 (6 bases). Deletions cut 0 bases from V and 0 bases from J, with 12 bases between. This CDR3 has 16 amino acids. From germline, CDR1 is MNHEY and CDR2 SVGAGI.